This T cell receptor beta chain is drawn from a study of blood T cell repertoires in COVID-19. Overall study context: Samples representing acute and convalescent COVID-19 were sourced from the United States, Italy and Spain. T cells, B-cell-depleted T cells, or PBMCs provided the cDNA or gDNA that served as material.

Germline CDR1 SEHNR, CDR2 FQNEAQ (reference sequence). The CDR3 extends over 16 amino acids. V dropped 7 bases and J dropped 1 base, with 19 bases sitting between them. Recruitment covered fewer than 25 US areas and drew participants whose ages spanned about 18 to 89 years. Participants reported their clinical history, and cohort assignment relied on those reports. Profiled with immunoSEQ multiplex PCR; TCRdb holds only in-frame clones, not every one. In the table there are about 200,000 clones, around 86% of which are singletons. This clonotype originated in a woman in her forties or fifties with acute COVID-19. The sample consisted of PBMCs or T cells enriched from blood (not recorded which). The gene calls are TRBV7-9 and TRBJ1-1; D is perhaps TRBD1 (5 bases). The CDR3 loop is CASTLVQGLANTEAFF. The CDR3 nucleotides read TGTGCCAGCACCCTCGTCCAGGGCCTGGCGAACACTGAAGCTTTCTTT. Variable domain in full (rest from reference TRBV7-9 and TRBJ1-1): DTGVSQNPRHKITKRGQNVTFRCDPISEHNRLYWYRQTLGQGPEFLTYFQNEAQLEKSRLLSDRFSAERPKGSFSTLEIQRTEQGDSAMYLCASTLVQGLANTEAFFGQGTRLTVV.